A single sample gave rise to the 27 T cell receptor beta chains below, sequenced in a study of T-cell memory formation after mild COVID-19. TCRdb used MiXCR to reprocess the 5' RACE reads, holding one entry per CDR3 protein. Of 120,000 to 150,000 distinct CDR3 sequences detected, about 19% appear once; the ten largest clones hold around 2.4%. The sequenced sample consisted of PBMCs or a T cell subset sorted from them (not recorded which). The receptor source for this set is an adult woman who had mild COVID-19 (a few samples of this study predate the infection). Cell type and time point are not known.

The chain joins TRBV9 to TRBJ1-2, with TRBD1 as a possible D gene (5 bases). V was clipped by 2 bases and J by 4 bases, with 24 bases between them. Germline V gene data show CDR1 as SGDLS and CDR2 as YYNGEE. The CDR3 is 18 residues long. CDR3 sequence (DNA): TGTGCCAGCAGCGTGGGGATTGTGGGGACCGGCCTACTCTATGGCTACACCTTC. Protein sequence: CASSVGIVGTGLLYGYTF.

The rearrangement links TRBV12-3 or TRBV12-4 to TRBJ1-2; tentatively, D is TRBD1 (6 bases). V shed 5 bases and J shed 4 bases, with 14 bases lying between them. The CDR3 totals 14 residues. The DNA for the CDR3 is TGTGCCAGCAGTCCCCGGGACACATCCTATGGCTACACCTTC. Protein product: CASSPRDTSYGYTF.

This clonotype was observed a few times. The chain uses TRBV9 and TRBJ1-1, with no clear D. With 0 bases removed from V and 7 bases from J, the gap between germline ends came to 13 bases. The CDR3 has 14 amino acids. The germline V gene has CDR1 SGDLS and CDR2 YYNGEE. The CDR3 here is CASSVVREKIEAFF. The CDR3 DNA reads TGTGCCAGCAGCGTAGTCAGAGAGAAGATTGAAGCTTTCTTT.

The chain's CDR3 is CATSRALRASTVSGNTIYF. The CDR3 region has the DNA TGTGCCACCAGCAGGGCCCTCAGGGCCTCTACGGTCTCTGGAAACACCATATATTTT. This sequence joins TRBV15 and TRBJ1-3; possibly TRBD1 for D (5 bases). The CDR3 is made up of 19 amino acids. Trimming took 3 bases from V and 0 from J, leaving 21 bases between them. CDR1 is LNHNV, CDR2 YYDKDF, per germline (reference sequence).

This clonotype turned up a few times. The gene calls are TRBV13 and TRBJ2-7; D uncertain. The CDR3 covers 12 residues. Trimming removed 5 bases at V and 5 bases at J, with 10 bases between. In germline, CDR1 is PRHDT, CDR2 FYEKMQ (reference sequence). The CDR3 protein is CASSRLKHEQYF. DNA for the CDR3: TGTGCCAGCAGCCGTCTGAAACACGAGCAGTACTTC.

Here the CDR3 DNA reads TGCAGCGCCAGGGGGCCAGATAACTATGGCTACACCTTC. It is translated as CSARGPDNYGYTF. The chain links TRBV29-1 to TRBJ1-2; 8 nucleotides match TRBD1. The J segment lost 1 base and the V segment lost 7 bases, leaving 5 bases of the junction unmatched. Germline CDR1 SQVTM, CDR2 ANQGSEA. CDR3 length: 13 amino acids.

V is TRBV7-2 and J is TRBJ2-3; D is ambiguous. V dropped 4 bases and J dropped 0 bases, with 11 bases sitting between them. Germline V gene data show CDR1 as SGHTA and CDR2 as FQGNSA. This CDR3 contains 15 residues. The CDR3 DNA reads as TGTGCCAGCAGCTCAGACTGGATTAGCACAGATACGCAGTATTTT. Translated, it gives CASSSDWISTDTQYF.

This chain's CDR3 is CATSDLGQEETQYF. In DNA form, the CDR3 reads TGTGCCACCAGTGATTTAGGACAGGAAGAGACCCAGTACTTC. The chain couples TRBV24-1 to TRBJ2-5, with 7 bases matching TRBD1. The V gene end was trimmed by 1 base and the J gene end by 3 bases; junction bases not matched to a gene: 1. Germline V CDR1 and CDR2: KGHDR, SFDVKD. The CDR3 runs to 14 residues.

V is TRBV6-5 and J is TRBJ2-3, with D unresolved. V gave up 5 bases and J gave up 0 bases, with 6 bases separating them. Germline V CDR1 and CDR2: MNHEY, SVGAGI. CDR3 size: 13 residues. CDR3 nucleotide sequence: TGTGCCAGCAGTGGATTAAGCACAGATACGCAGTATTTT. This translates into CASSGLSTDTQYF.

In this sample, this clonotype turned up many times. The J gene is TRBJ2-3, the V gene TRBV5-1, with TRBD1 identical over 7 bases. Trimming removed 4 bases from V and 1 base from J; junction bases left unmatched: 3. The length of the CDR3 is 14 residues. The germline gives CDR1 SGHRS, CDR2 YFSETQ. CDR3 nucleotides: TGCGCCAGCAGCCCCGGGACAGGCACAGATACGCAGTATTTT. It is translated as CASSPGTGTDTQYF.

This clonotype was seen a handful of times. The rearrangement links TRBV6-5 to TRBJ1-1; maybe TRBD1 (5 bases). Germline V gene lookup returns CDR1 MNHEY and CDR2 SVGAGI. The CDR3 contains 13 residues. V lost 4 bases to trimming and J lost 10 bases, with 16 bases between them. CDR3 sequence: CASSSRTPLRAFF. In nucleotides, the CDR3 is TGTGCCAGCAGTTCCCGGACACCCCTCCGAGCTTTCTTT.

In its sample, this clonotype was seen a few times. The J gene is TRBJ2-2, the V gene TRBV29-1; maybe TRBD1 (6 bases). V shed 7 bases and J shed 8 bases, with 20 bases lying between them. Germline V gene sequence: CDR1 SQVTM, CDR2 ANQGSEA. The CDR3 is made up of 14 amino acids. The DNA for the CDR3 is TGCAGCGCCTTACGACGGGACATTAGGGGGGAGCTGTTTTTT. It is translated as CSALRRDIRGELFF.

This clonotype showed up just a few times. The chain uses TRBV5-1 and TRBJ2-3; TRBD2 might be the D (6 bases). Trimming took 3 bases from V and 3 from J, leaving 11 bases between them. Germline values: CDR1 SGHRS, CDR2 YFSETQ. The CDR3 is made up of 14 amino acids. CDR3 in amino acids: CASSWDFLTDTQYF. For the CDR3, the DNA is TGCGCCAGCAGCTGGGACTTCCTAACAGATACGCAGTATTTT. The full variable domain, completed using reference TRBV5-1 and TRBJ2-3, is KAGVTQTPRYLIKTRGQQVTLSCSPISGHRSVSWYQQTPGQGLQFLFEYFSETQRNKGNFPGRFSGRQFSNSRSEMNVSTLELGDSALYLCASSWDFLTDTQYFGPGTRLTVL.

The CDR3 region is CASSGSSVETYNEQFF. The CDR3 DNA is TGTGCCAGCAGTGGATCTAGCGTCGAAACTTACAATGAGCAGTTCTTC. This chain uses TRBV2 with TRBJ2-1, with a possible D match to TRBD2 (6 bases). The V and J ends lost 4 bases and 4 bases respectively, with 17 bases between them. Looked up from germline, CDR1 is SNHLY and CDR2 is FYNNEI. There are 16 residues in the CDR3. Complete variable domain (other parts from reference TRBV2 and TRBJ2-1): EPEVTQTPSHQVTQMGQEVILRCVPISNHLYFYWYRQILGQKVEFLVSFYNNEISEKSEIFDDQFSVERPDGSNFTLKIRSTKLEDSAMYFCASSGSSVETYNEQFFGPGTRLTVL.

Many counts were recorded for this clonotype. The chain joins TRBV2 to TRBJ2-1; a possible D gene is TRBD1 (6 bases). V was pared by 7 bases and J by 12 bases, with 22 bases between. Germline V CDR1 and CDR2: SNHLY, FYNNEI. The CDR3 has 14 residues. The CDR3, as DNA: TGTGCCAGCATAGTAAGCGGCCCCCTACAGGGGCAGTTCTTC. Its translation is CASIVSGPLQGQFF.

This clonotype was picked up a small number of times. The chain uses TRBV24-1 and TRBJ1-2; D possibly corresponds to TRBD1 (5 bases). CDR3 length: 15 amino acids. Germline V gene lookup returns CDR1 KGHDR and CDR2 SFDVKD. V gave up 6 bases and J gave up 5 bases, with 18 bases separating them. DNA for the CDR3: TGTGCCACCAGTAGAGAATCCCAGGGCGTATATGGCTACACCTTC. Protein: CATSRESQGVYGYTF.

The J gene is TRBJ1-1, the V gene TRBV18; the D is unclear. Trimming cost V 1 base and J 0 bases, with 9 bases left between them. In germline, CDR1 is KGHSH, CDR2 LQKENI. The CDR3 consists of 15 residues. CDR3 coding DNA: TGTGCCAGCTCACCACTGGGCAGTTTGAACACTGAAGCTTTCTTT. It specifies CASSPLGSLNTEAFF.

This chain joins TRBV6-5 and TRBJ1-2; 8 bases map to TRBD1. With V trimmed by 4 bases and J by 4 bases, 8 bases remained unmatched. The germline CDR1 and CDR2 sequences are MNHEY and SVGAGI. The CDR3 loop spans 15 amino acids. The CDR3 DNA is TGTGCCAGCAGTTCTACAGGGGGGGTCTCCTATGGCTACACCTTC. Translated: CASSSTGGVSYGYTF.

The chain uses TRBV5-1 and TRBJ2-3; unclear D gene. V lost 0 bases and J lost 0, with 8 bases in between. Germline CDR1 is SGHRS and CDR2 is YFSETQ. CDR3 length equals 15 residues. CDR3 in amino acids: CASSLALASTDTQYF. CDR3 DNA: TGCGCCAGCAGCTTGGCCCTGGCTAGCACAGATACGCAGTATTTT.

This clonotype came up a few times. This chain joins TRBV27 and TRBJ2-7; 10 bases agree with TRBD1. The length of the CDR3 is 15 residues. The germline V gene has CDR1 MNHEY and CDR2 SMNVEV (reference sequence). The ends lost 0 bases at V and 6 bases at J; junction bases unmatched: 5. The CDR3 loop is CASSLSGTGVVEQYF. DNA of the CDR3: TGTGCCAGCAGTTTATCCGGGACAGGGGTGGTCGAGCAGTACTTC.

This clonotype was detected only a few times. This chain connects TRBV7-3 to TRBJ2-7, with no clear D. CDR3 length: 15 amino acids. The germline CDR1 and CDR2 sequences are SGHTA and FQGTGA. The V end lost 1 base, the J end lost 2 bases, and 12 bases lay between the germline ends. DNA of the CDR3: TGTGCCAGCAGCTTAATATCGTGGCGGCCCTACGAGCAGTACTTC. This gives the protein CASSLISWRPYEQYF.

This clonotype has a handful of counts. The V and J genes are TRBV6-5 and TRBJ2-3, with D perhaps TRBD1 (6 bases). V shed 7 bases and J shed 2 bases, with 10 bases lying between them. The CDR3 runs 13 residues. Germline assignment: CDR1 MNHEY and CDR2 SVGAGI. The CDR3 protein is CASTRDNTDTQYF. As DNA, the CDR3 is TGTGCCAGCACCCGGGACAACACAGATACGCAGTATTTT.

The V call is TRBV2, the J call TRBJ2-2; TRBD1 or TRBD2 may be the D gene (5 bases each). Germline CDR1 SNHLY, CDR2 FYNNEI. V lost 8 bases, J lost 5 bases, and 15 bases lay in between. CDR3 length: 14 residues. The CDR3 DNA follows: TGTGCCAGCTTGAGGAGAGGGACGACCGGGGAGCTGTTTTTT. Its protein is CASLRRGTTGELFF.

The V call is TRBV12-3 or TRBV12-4, the J call TRBJ2-7; 9 bases match TRBD2. Trimming removed 7 bases from V and 6 bases from J; junction bases left unmatched: 7. This CDR3 has 13 residues. The CDR3 coding sequence is TGTGCCAGCACCCTAGCGGGGAGCCGCGAGCAGTACTTC. Translation gives CASTLAGSREQYF.

V and J are TRBV18 and TRBJ2-7; 9 positions match TRBD1. The CDR3 is 17 amino acids. Germline V gene lookup returns CDR1 KGHSH and CDR2 LQKENI. J was trimmed by 2 bases and V by 2 bases; bases with no gene match: 10. The CDR3 spells CASSPTRTGQGTYEQYF. The CDR3 DNA is TGTGCCAGCTCACCAACACGAACGGGACAGGGAACCTACGAGCAGTACTTC.

This clonotype was seen a handful of times. V usage is TRBV7-9 and J usage is TRBJ2-7; D gene uncertain. The CDR3 runs 14 residues. Trimming shortened V by 5 bases and J by 1 base, and 12 bases separated the two germline ends. The germline V gene encodes CDR1 SEHNR and CDR2 FQNEAQ (reference sequence). The CDR3 here is CASSPRTVSYEQYF. The CDR3 DNA sequence: TGTGCCAGCAGCCCCCGAACTGTTTCCTACGAGCAGTACTTC.

The chain joins TRBV25-1 to TRBJ2-1; weak D call: TRBD2 (5 bases). The ends were cut back, 7 bases at V and 10 bases at J, with 14 bases in the middle. Germline CDR1 is MGHDK and CDR2 is SYGVNS. The CDR3 is made up of 12 amino acids. This CDR3 reads CASKTGIWEQFF. CDR3 coding DNA: TGTGCCAGCAAGACGGGAATTTGGGAGCAGTTCTTC.